These 30 T cell receptor beta chains were all obtained from the same sample, sequenced in a study of graft-versus-host responses after intestinal transplantation. Antigens of these TCRs are unknown. The table came from immunoSEQ multiplex PCR; TCRdb's copy has only in-frame clones and leaves some out. Among 80,000 to 100,000 clones listed, around 83% were seen once. The sequenced sample was unstimulated CD8+ T cells sorted from spleen or lymph node cells, obtained before intestinal transplant. The receptors shown here come from a human donor who received an intestinal transplant.

Details on this clone: A junction boundary mismatches the germline segment, possibly from a read error. The V gene is TRBV4-2, the J gene TRBJ1-1, with unresolved D. Looked up from germline, CDR1 is LGHNA and CDR2 is YNFKEQ. The length of the CDR3 is 14 residues. The CDR3 DNA sequence: TGTGCCAGCAGCCAAGATAAGATTTCGGTCCACGGGAATTTT. Amino acid sequence: CASSQDKISVHGNF.

The V call is TRBV7-2, the J call TRBJ2-5, with 9 bases that match TRBD1. V was clipped by 4 bases and J by 2 bases; unmatched bases: 2. This CDR3 spans 14 amino acids. Germline V gene data show CDR1 as SGHTA and CDR2 as FQGNSA. The CDR3 loop reads CASSSTGGQETQYF. The DNA of the CDR3 is TGTGCCAGCAGCTCGACAGGGGGACAAGAGACCCAGTACTTC.

The CDR3 DNA reads as TGCGCCAGCAGCTTGGCCGGTGCGGGGGGATTCCACAATGAGCAGTTCTTC. Protein product: CASSLAGAGGFHNEQFF. The rearrangement links TRBV5-1 to TRBJ2-1, with 8 bases fitting TRBD2. Germline V gene sequence: CDR1 SGHRS, CDR2 YFSETQ. Trimming took 0 bases from V and 5 from J; bases not matched to a gene: 10. The length of the CDR3 is 17 residues.

CDR3 sequence: CASSSTLFSTDTQYF. CDR3 DNA sequence: TGTGCCAGCAGCTCCACTTTGTTTAGCACAGATACGCAGTATTTT. V is TRBV28 and J is TRBJ2-3; D is unclear. CDR1 MDHEN and CDR2 SYDVKM come from the germline V gene. Trimming left V 6 bases short and J 0 bases short, with 13 bases between. The CDR3 runs 15 residues.

The chain couples TRBV28 to TRBJ1-1, with 9 positions matching TRBD1. Germline V gene sequence: CDR1 MDHEN, CDR2 SYDVKM. The V and J ends lost 6 bases and 4 bases, in that order; junction bases with no gene match: 3. This CDR3 region has 13 residues. Here the CDR3 DNA reads TGTGCCAGCAGCGCGACAGGGGGCACTGAAGCTTTCTTT. It translates to CASSATGGTEAFF.

The chain joins TRBV4-1 to TRBJ2-1; D possibly corresponds to TRBD2 (5 bases). The CDR3 runs 13 residues. Between the trimmed V and J ends, which lost 4 bases and 4 bases, there was a span of 8 bases. Germline lookup yields CDR1 MGHRA and CDR2 YSYEKL. As DNA, the CDR3 is TGCGCCAGCAGCCTCCGGGGTTACAATGAGCAGTTCTTC. Encoded protein: CASSLRGYNEQFF.

This chain joins TRBV27 and TRBJ2-1, with 10 positions matching TRBD2. The CDR3 is made up of 15 amino acids. Trimming cost V 7 bases and J 5 bases; bases outside gene matches: 8. The germline CDR1 and CDR2 sequences are MNHEY and SMNVEV (reference sequence). CDR3 loop: CASIISGGADNEQFF. CDR3 coding DNA: TGTGCCAGCATCATAAGCGGGGGGGCCGACAATGAGCAGTTCTTC.

This clone appeared a single time. The chain recombines TRBV7-9 with TRBJ1-5; no clear D. V was trimmed by 5 bases and J by 2 bases, leaving 16 bases between them. The CDR3 covers 16 residues. CDR1 is SEHNR, CDR2 FQNEAQ, per germline (reference sequence). The CDR3: CASSGHEALGNQPQHF. DNA of the CDR3: TGTGCCAGCAGCGGTCATGAGGCGTTGGGCAATCAGCCCCAGCATTTT.

The chain recombines TRBV15 with TRBJ2-7; 8 bases fit TRBD1. There are 13 residues in the CDR3. Germline CDR1 LNHNV, CDR2 YYDKDF (reference sequence). With V trimmed by 3 bases and J by 2 bases, 0 bases remained unmatched. The CDR3 region is CATSRTGAYEQYF. The CDR3 DNA is TGTGCCACCAGCAGGACAGGGGCCTACGAGCAGTACTTC.

The chain has TRBV19 and TRBJ1-1, with TRBD1 matching 9 bases. The CDR3 consists of 14 residues. J gave up 0 bases and V 8 bases, and 4 bases lay outside the gene matches. Per germline, CDR1 LNHDA and CDR2 SQIVND (reference sequence). The CDR3: CASRDREMNTEAFF. DNA of the CDR3: TGTGCCAGTCGGGACAGGGAGATGAACACTGAAGCTTTCTTT.

In this sample, this clone turned up a few times. The rearrangement links TRBV19 to TRBJ2-2; no reliable D call. The CDR3 has 12 amino acids. CDR1 LNHDA and CDR2 SQIVND come from the germline V gene (reference sequence). Trimming removed 5 bases from V and 8 bases from J, with 9 bases in between. The CDR3 region has the DNA TGTGCCAGTAGTTTGCCTTGGGGGGAGCTGTTTTTT. Its protein is CASSLPWGELFF.

This clone has a handful of counts. The rearrangement joins TRBV9 to TRBJ1-1; 9 bases are shared with TRBD1. Losses at the gene ends were 0 bases for V and 1 base for J; bases not matched to a gene: 4. The CDR3 covers 16 residues. CDR1 and CDR2 (germline): SGDLS, YYNGEE. The CDR3 protein is CASSVGTGVGNTEAFF. CDR3 bases: TGTGCCAGCAGCGTAGGGACAGGGGTAGGGAACACTGAAGCTTTCTTT.

The chain is built from TRBV6-5 and TRBJ1-4, with TRBD1 as a possible D gene (6 bases). Trimming took 6 bases from V and 4 from J, leaving 12 bases between them. Germline assignment: CDR1 MNHEY and CDR2 SVGAGI. The CDR3 sequence is 14 residues long. Here the CDR3 DNA reads TGTGCCAGCAGGGAGAGACAGGTTAATGAAAAACTGTTTTTT. Translated, it gives CASRERQVNEKLFF.

The chain employs TRBV15 and TRBJ2-7, with a possible D match to TRBD1 (5 bases). The CDR3 is made up of 13 amino acids. Germline CDR1 LNHNV, CDR2 YYDKDF (reference sequence). Between the trimmed V and J ends, which lost 4 bases and 2 bases, there was a span of 9 bases. DNA for the CDR3: TGTGCCACCAGCAAGGGGCGACCCTACGAGCAGTACTTC. Translating it yields CATSKGRPYEQYF. The whole variable domain, remainder taken from reference TRBV15 and TRBJ2-7, is DAMVIQNPRYQVTQFGKPVTLSCSQTLNHNVMYWYQQKSSQAPKLLFHYYDKDFNNEADTPDNFQSRRPNTSFCFLDIRSPGLGDTAMYLCATSKGRPYEQYFGPGTRLTVT.

The chain employs TRBV13 and TRBJ2-2, with D uncertain. Trimming removed 2 bases from V and 0 bases from J, with 10 bases in between. This CDR3 is 16 amino acids long. The germline V gene encodes CDR1 PRHDT and CDR2 FYEKMQ (reference sequence). The CDR3 DNA is TGTGCCAGCAGCTTATCACACCTCGCGAACACCGGGGAGCTGTTTTTT. It specifies CASSLSHLANTGELFF.

The chain employs TRBV9 and TRBJ2-3; D remains unclear. CDR1 and CDR2 from the germline V gene are SGDLS and YYNGEE. The CDR3 sequence is 14 residues long. Trimming cost V 0 bases and J 0 bases, with 5 bases left between them. The CDR3: CASSVDGSTDTQYF. CDR3 bases: TGTGCCAGCAGCGTAGACGGGAGCACAGATACGCAGTATTTT.

The V call is TRBV7-8, the J call TRBJ2-7; TRBD1 matches 7 bases. This CDR3 is 15 amino acids long. Germline CDR1 is SGHVS and CDR2 is FQNEAQ. The V and J ends lost 4 bases and 3 bases, in that order; junction bases with no gene match: 9. CDR3 residues: CASSYAGTALYEQYF. CDR3 nucleotide sequence: TGTGCCAGCAGCTACGCCGGGACAGCACTCTACGAGCAGTACTTC. Full variable domain (missing parts from reference TRBV7-8 and TRBJ2-7): GAGVSQSPRYKVAKRGQDVALRCDPISGHVSLFWYQQALGQGPEFLTYFQNEAQLDKSGLPSDRFFAERPEGSVSTLKIQRTQQEDSAVYLCASSYAGTALYEQYFGPGTRLTVT.

The chain recombines TRBV29-1 with TRBJ1-5, with TRBD1 as a possible D gene (5 bases). CDR3 length equals 13 residues. The ends were cut back, 5 bases at V and 3 bases at J, with 11 bases in the middle. Per the germline V gene, CDR1 is SQVTM and CDR2 is ANQGSEA. The CDR3 DNA reads TGCAGCGTTCGGAAGGGGTTCAATCAGCCCCAGCATTTT. It codes for CSVRKGFNQPQHF.

This chain links TRBV27 with TRBJ2-1; D uncertain. Germline V lookup: CDR1 MNHEY, CDR2 SMNVEV (reference sequence). The CDR3 is made up of 14 amino acids. Trimming took off 4 bases at V and 0 bases at J, with 7 bases between the two ends. CDR3 protein: CASSSTDSYNEQFF. CDR3 in DNA: TGTGCCAGCAGTTCTACTGACTCCTACAATGAGCAGTTCTTC.

The chain joins TRBV7-6 to TRBJ1-2; no clear D gene. There are 13 residues in the CDR3. V lost 1 base and J lost 1, with 4 bases in between. Germline-derived CDR1 and CDR2 are SGHVS and FNYEAQ. The CDR3 spells CASSLGVNYGYTF. The DNA of the CDR3 is TGTGCCAGCAGCTTAGGAGTTAACTATGGCTACACCTTC. The full variable domain, with the rest looked up from reference TRBV7-6 and TRBJ1-2, is GAGVSQSPRYKVTKRGQDVALRCDPISGHVSLYWYRQALGQGPEFLTYFNYEAQQDKSGLPNDRFSAERPEGSISTLTIQRTEQRDSAMYRCASSLGVNYGYTFGSGTRLTVV.

This sequence joins TRBV9 and TRBJ2-1, with a possible D match to TRBD1 (5 bases). CDR1 SGDLS and CDR2 YYNGEE come from the germline V gene. The CDR3 extends over 12 amino acids. V was shortened by 4 bases and J by 8 bases, with 10 bases between the two germline ends. In DNA form, the CDR3 reads TGTGCCAGCAGCCCGCAGGGTTATGAGCAGTTCTTC. Protein product: CASSPQGYEQFF.

The gene calls are TRBV5-1 and TRBJ2-3; D is ambiguous. This CDR3 comprises 14 residues. Germline values: CDR1 SGHRS, CDR2 YFSETQ. Between the trimmed V and J ends, which lost 1 base and 2 bases, there was a span of 8 bases. The CDR3 loop is CASSLWEPTDTQYF. The CDR3 DNA reads as TGCGCCAGCAGCTTGTGGGAACCCACAGATACGCAGTATTTT.

The chain's CDR3 is CASSLHSSYEQYF. The CDR3 DNA follows: TGTGCCAGCAGTTTACACAGTTCCTACGAGCAGTACTTC. This chain joins TRBV27 and TRBJ2-7; no definite D call. Between the trimmed V and J ends, which lost 2 bases and 1 base, there was a span of 6 bases. The germline gives CDR1 MNHEY, CDR2 SMNVEV (reference sequence). There are 13 residues in the CDR3.

V is TRBV28 and J is TRBJ2-3; 11 bases align to TRBD2. Germline V gives CDR1 MDHEN, CDR2 SYDVKM. V was pared by 0 bases and J by 2 bases, with 10 bases of the junction left unmatched. The CDR3 has 19 amino acids. Written as DNA, the CDR3 is TGTGCCAGCAGTTTATGCGGCTGTACTAGCGGGAGTTTCACAGATACGCAGTATTTT. Amino acids: CASSLCGCTSGSFTDTQYF. The variable domain in full, with the rest retrieved from reference TRBV28 and TRBJ2-3, is DVKVTQSSRYLVKRTGEKVFLECVQDMDHENMFWYRQDPGLGLRLIYFSYDVKMKEKGDIPEGYSVSREKKERFSLILESASTNQTSMYLCASSLCGCTSGSFTDTQYFGPGTRLTVL.

The chain links TRBV28 to TRBJ2-7, with 8 bases that match TRBD1. The CDR3 contains 13 residues. Unmatched junction bases numbered 3, after V lost 3 bases and J lost 5 bases. Germline CDR1 and CDR2: MDHEN and SYDVKM. CDR3 loop: CASSFGQGDEQYF. The CDR3 nucleotides read TGTGCCAGCAGTTTCGGACAGGGTGACGAGCAGTACTTC.

This chain connects TRBV7-9 to TRBJ1-5; perhaps TRBD1 as D (6 bases). CDR1 and CDR2 (germline): SEHNR, FQNEAQ (reference sequence). CDR3 length equals 14 residues. Trimming cost V 5 bases and J 4 bases, with 12 bases left between them. Here the CDR3 DNA reads TGTGCCAGCAGCCCCACAGGGTGGAATCAGCCCCAGCATTTT. It yields the protein CASSPTGWNQPQHF.

The gene calls are TRBV4-1 and TRBJ1-5; perhaps TRBD1 as D (5 bases). This CDR3 has 15 amino acids. V lost 0 bases, J lost 5 bases, and 11 bases lay in between. The germline V gene has CDR1 MGHRA and CDR2 YSYEKL. The CDR3 reads CASSQDFAGDQPQHF. In nucleotides, the CDR3 is TGCGCCAGCAGCCAAGATTTCGCGGGGGATCAGCCCCAGCATTTT.

This sequence joins TRBV27 and TRBJ1-1; 7 bases match TRBD1. This CDR3 contains 15 residues. V was clipped by 5 bases and J by 3 bases; unmatched bases: 9. Germline CDR1 reads MNHEY; CDR2 reads SMNVEV (reference sequence). Here the CDR3 reads CASSPLEGADTEAFF. For the CDR3, the DNA is TGTGCCAGCAGTCCCCTGGAGGGGGCGGACACTGAAGCTTTCTTT.

V gene TRBV28 combines with J gene TRBJ2-7, with TRBD2 matching over 11 bases. The CDR3 is 16 amino acids. Losses at the gene ends were 3 bases for V and 1 base for J; bases not matched to a gene: 5. Germline values: CDR1 MDHEN, CDR2 SYDVKM. In DNA, the CDR3 is TGTGCCAGCAGTTTCGTCCTAGCGGGGGGTTCCTACGAGCAGTACTTC. It yields the protein CASSFVLAGGSYEQYF.

The chain joins TRBV11-2 to TRBJ2-7; 9 bases map to TRBD1. CDR1 is SGHAT, CDR2 FQNNGV, per germline. The CDR3 is 14 amino acids. V lost 4 bases and J lost 5; bases outside the gene matches: 6. The CDR3, as DNA: TGTGCCAGCAGCTCCCGACAGGGGGGCCACGAGCAGTACTTC. This encodes CASSSRQGGHEQYF.